Sequencing of this T cell receptor (beta chain) was carried out in a study of Tregs in tolerant kidney transplant recipients. Broader study findings: Changing PCR primers prevented nucleotide comparison between some patients' samples. Donor-specific Treg expansion exceeded global Treg expansion in tolerant patients, suggesting antigen drive. Biological reproducibility was not directly addressed, but technical replication error appeared minimal.

Looked up from germline, CDR1 is SGHTA and CDR2 is FQGNSA. Trimming cost V 0 bases and J 2 bases; bases outside gene matches: 4. The CDR3 runs 16 residues. This table comes from immunoSEQ multiplex PCR, and its TCRdb copy is limited to in-frame clones, with some not included. The listing contains 45,000 to 55,000 clones. As regards this clone: Antigen: not known. Read sequence stops 3 residues before the CDR3 end, and the germline J gene provides the missing end.

The chain combines TRBV7-2 with TRBJ2-7; 10 bases fit TRBD2. Source: CD4+ T cells from blood, taken before the transplant. The receptor's source is a human donor who received a combined kidney and bone marrow transplant. The CDR3 DNA, read in part, is TGTGCCAGCAGCTTAGCGGCTAGCGGGGGAACCTACGAG. Its translation is CASSLAASGGTYE. The CDR3 as a whole reads CASSLAASGGTYEQYF.